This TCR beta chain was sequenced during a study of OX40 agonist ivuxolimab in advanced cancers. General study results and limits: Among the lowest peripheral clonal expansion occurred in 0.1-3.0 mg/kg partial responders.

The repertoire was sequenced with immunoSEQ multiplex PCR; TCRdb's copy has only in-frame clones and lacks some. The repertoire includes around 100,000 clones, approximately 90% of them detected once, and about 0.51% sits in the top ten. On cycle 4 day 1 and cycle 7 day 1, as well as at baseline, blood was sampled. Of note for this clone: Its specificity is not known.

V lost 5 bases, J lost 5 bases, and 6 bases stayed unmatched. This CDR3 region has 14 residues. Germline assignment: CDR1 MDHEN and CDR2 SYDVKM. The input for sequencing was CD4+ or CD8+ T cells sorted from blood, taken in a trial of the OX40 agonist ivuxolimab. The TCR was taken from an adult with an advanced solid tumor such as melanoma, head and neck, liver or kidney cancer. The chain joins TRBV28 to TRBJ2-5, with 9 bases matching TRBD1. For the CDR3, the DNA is TGTGCCAGCAGTACGGGACAGGGAATTGAGACCCAGTACTTC. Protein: CASSTGQGIETQYF.